This T cell receptor beta chain appears in the sequencing data of a study of blood T cells in healthy people across ages. Regarding the study as a whole: Across samples, TCR beta diversity tracked strongly with naive T cell percentage. Naive CD4+ cell counts and diversity both ran higher in long-lived than in aged donors.

The CDR3 runs to 15 residues. CDR1 and CDR2 (germline): SGHKS, YYEKEE (reference sequence). It was with a sample-barcoded 5' primer and a J-beta primer mix that a second PCR of about 7 to 12 cycles was run. Each cDNA was tagged by a template-switch adaptor containing 12 random nucleotides. One entry per CDR3 protein, called by TCRdb with MiXCR from the 5' RACE reads. The repertoire consists of roughly 900,000 distinct CDR3 sequences, with about 48% occurring once and the leading ten covering over 10%. A word on this clonotype: The antigen remains undetermined. One end of the junction does not line up with germline, which may come from a read error.

The clonotype was recovered from a man aged 25-45 years in good health. Material for sequencing was blood. This chain joins TRBV5-5 and TRBJ2-5; a possible D gene is TRBD2 (6 bases). Written as DNA, the CDR3 is TGTGCCAGCAGCTTCCCGACGGGGAGGCAAGGGACCCAGTACTTC. This gives the protein CASSFPTGRQGTQYF.